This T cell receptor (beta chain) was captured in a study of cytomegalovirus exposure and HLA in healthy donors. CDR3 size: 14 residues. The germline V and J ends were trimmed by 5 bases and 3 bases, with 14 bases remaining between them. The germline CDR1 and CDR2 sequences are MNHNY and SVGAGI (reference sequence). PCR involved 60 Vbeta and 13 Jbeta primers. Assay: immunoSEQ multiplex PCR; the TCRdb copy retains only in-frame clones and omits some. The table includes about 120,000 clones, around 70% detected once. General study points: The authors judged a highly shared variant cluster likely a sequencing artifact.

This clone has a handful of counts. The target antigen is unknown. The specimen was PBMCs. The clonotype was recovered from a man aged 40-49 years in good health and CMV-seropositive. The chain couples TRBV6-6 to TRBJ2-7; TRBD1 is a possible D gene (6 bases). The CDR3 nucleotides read TGTGCCAGCAGTACCCCTAAACAGGGCTACGAGCAGTACTTC. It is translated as CASSTPKQGYEQYF.